This T cell receptor (beta chain) originates from a study of human T cells and chemical hapten exposure. Noted time point: patch test 1, 2 weeks after DPC sensitization. Treatment noted: therapeutic diphenylcyclopropenone sensitization with weekly scalp DPC. It was from unfractionated whole blood that total RNA was extracted. Staff drew blood before applying each patch test. The CDR3 is 17 residues long. Germline V gene sequence: CDR1 SGHAT, CDR2 FQNNGV. The junction had 9 bases not matched to a gene; V was cut back by 2 bases and J by 4 bases. Unique molecular identifiers were linked by the library to individual cDNA molecules. In the authors' workflow: Between roughly 23,224 and 700,000 TCRs appeared in each sample, and the median stood at 95,638. TCRdb reprocessed the RACE reads with MiXCR, giving one entry per CDR3 protein. These V and J calls rely on TCRdb rather than the paper's analysis. The data show roughly 50,000 distinct CDR3 sequences, approximately 11% seen once.

In this sample, this clonotype turned up many times. Sequenced here: whole blood, sampled in connection with sensitization to the hapten diphenylcyclopropenone (DPC). This clonotype originated in a middle-aged woman with alopecia areata. Some clones in this sample may be carry-over from other donors' samples. The V gene is TRBV11-2, the J gene TRBJ2-2, with 8 bases fitting TRBD2. The CDR3 sequence is CASSLSIRGGRTGELFF. The CDR3 DNA reads TGTGCCAGCAGCTTATCGATCCGGGGGGGCCGCACCGGGGAGCTGTTTTTT.